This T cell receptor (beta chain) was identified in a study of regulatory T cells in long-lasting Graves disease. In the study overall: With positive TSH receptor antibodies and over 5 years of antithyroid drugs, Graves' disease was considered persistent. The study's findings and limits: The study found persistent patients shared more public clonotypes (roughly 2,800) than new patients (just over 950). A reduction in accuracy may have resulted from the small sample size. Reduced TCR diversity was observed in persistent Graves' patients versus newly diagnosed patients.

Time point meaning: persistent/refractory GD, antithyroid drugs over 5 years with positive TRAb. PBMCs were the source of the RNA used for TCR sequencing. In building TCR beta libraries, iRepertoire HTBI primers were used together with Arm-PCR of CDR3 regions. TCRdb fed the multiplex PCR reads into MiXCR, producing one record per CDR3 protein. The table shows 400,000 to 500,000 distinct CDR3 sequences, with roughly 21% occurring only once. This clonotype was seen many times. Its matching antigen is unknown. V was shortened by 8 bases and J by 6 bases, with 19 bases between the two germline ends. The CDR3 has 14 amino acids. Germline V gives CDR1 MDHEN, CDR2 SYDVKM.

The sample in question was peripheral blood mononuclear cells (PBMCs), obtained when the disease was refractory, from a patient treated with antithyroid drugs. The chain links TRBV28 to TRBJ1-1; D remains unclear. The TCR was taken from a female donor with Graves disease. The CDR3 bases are TGTGCCAGCGGTGGGCCGAACAACATCCCTGAAGCTTTCTTT. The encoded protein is CASGGPNNIPEAFF.